This T cell receptor beta chain was profiled in a study of blood T cell repertoires in COVID-19. Trimming removed 7 bases from V and 0 bases from J, with 13 bases in between. Germline values: CDR1 MNHEY, CDR2 SVGAGI. The CDR3 runs 15 residues. Authors' data handling: Nucleated cell number was recorded as an estimate derived from reference gene primer amplification. TCRdb's table, derived via immunoSEQ multiplex PCR, lists solely in-frame clones and lacks some. V, J and clone size reflect that table, while D and trimming were determined from the DNA. The table records 200,000 to 250,000 clones, around 84% of them present only once.

The chain is built from TRBV6-5 and TRBJ2-4; TRBD2 might be the D (6 bases). This TCR derives from a man aged 30-40 years with active or convalescent COVID-19. The sequencing input was peripheral blood. The CDR3 DNA reads as TGTGCCAGCAACCTCGCCGGGGGAGCCAAAAACATTCAGTACTTC. Its protein is CASNLAGGAKNIQYF.